Each of the 25 T cell receptor beta chains below was sequenced from the same sample in a study of T cell responses to AZD1222 COVID-19 vaccine. Only in-frame clones appear in the TCRdb table, and some are missing; sequencing was by immunoSEQ multiplex PCR. The data contain about 35,000 clones, 75% to 90% of them singletons. The source was peripheral blood, collected on day 0 of AZD1222 vaccination. These TCRs come from an adult in good health.

The chain recombines TRBV27 with TRBJ2-7; D may be TRBD2 (5 bases). Germline V gene lookup returns CDR1 MNHEY and CDR2 SMNVEV (reference sequence). Trimming left V 3 bases short and J 2 bases short, with 14 bases between. The length of the CDR3 is 15 residues. This chain's CDR3 is CASSFDYTTTYEQYF. CDR3 coding DNA: TGTGCCAGCAGTTTCGACTACACTACCACCTACGAGCAGTACTTC.

This chain connects TRBV12-3 or TRBV12-4 to TRBJ2-7, with 7 bases that match TRBD1. The CDR3 spans 12 residues. V lost 3 bases, J lost 6 bases, and 2 bases stayed unmatched. CDR3 residues: CASSFQGVEQYF. The CDR3 region has the DNA TGTGCCAGCAGTTTTCAGGGGGTCGAGCAGTACTTC.

The J gene is TRBJ1-1, the V gene TRBV18, with D unresolved. The germline V gene encodes CDR1 KGHSH and CDR2 LQKENI. This CDR3 is 16 amino acids long. Trimming shortened V by 1 base and J by 0 bases, and 12 bases separated the two germline ends. The CDR3 is CASSPRRAGMNTEAFF. In DNA form, the CDR3 reads TGTGCCAGCTCACCACGCCGGGCGGGGATGAACACTGAAGCTTTCTTT.

The chain recombines TRBV19 with TRBJ1-1; D gene uncertain. Germline-derived CDR1 and CDR2 are LNHDA and SQIVND (reference sequence). V lost 6 bases and J lost 6, with 17 bases in between. There are 14 residues in the CDR3. The CDR3 reads CASRGEAGNAEAFF. In DNA, the CDR3 is TGTGCCAGTAGGGGCGAGGCAGGTAACGCTGAAGCTTTCTTT.

This clone was observed once. V and J are TRBV28 and TRBJ1-4; D possibly corresponds to TRBD1 (5 bases). CDR1 and CDR2 (germline): MDHEN, SYDVKM. Trimming pared 5 bases from V and 5 bases from J, leaving 15 bases between. The CDR3 is made up of 15 amino acids. CDR3 protein: CASSIGDRGNEKLFF. CDR3 DNA sequence: TGTGCCAGCAGTATCGGGGACCGAGGAAATGAAAAACTGTTTTTT. Using reference TRBV28 and TRBJ1-4 for the parts outside the CDR3, the full variable domain is DVKVTQSSRYLVKRTGEKVFLECVQDMDHENMFWYRQDPGLGLRLIYFSYDVKMKEKGDIPEGYSVSREKKERFSLILESASTNQTSMYLCASSIGDRGNEKLFFGSGTQLSVL.

This clone was picked up one time. V usage is TRBV18 and J usage is TRBJ1-1; D uncertain. The CDR3 is 13 amino acids. Germline-derived CDR1 and CDR2 are KGHSH and LQKENI. Deletions cut 6 bases from V and 1 base from J, with 9 bases between. DNA of the CDR3: TGTGCCAGCTCCCTCGACAAGAACACTGAAGCTTTCTTT. Protein: CASSLDKNTEAFF.

The rearrangement links TRBV28 to TRBJ2-1; TRBD2 matches 7 bases. This CDR3 region has 16 residues. The V gene end was trimmed by 7 bases and the J gene end by 5 bases; junction bases not matched to a gene: 14. CDR1 and CDR2 from the germline V gene are MDHEN and SYDVKM. DNA of the CDR3: TGTGCCAGCACCCTCCTCGGAGGGAGGGCGGACAATGAGCAGTTCTTC. Its protein product is CASTLLGGRADNEQFF.

The sample holds one count of this clone. The CDR3 DNA follows: TGTGCCAGTGGCCGGACGGGGGGCATTCAGCCCCAGCATTTT. As protein: CASGRTGGIQPQHF. The rearrangement joins TRBV2 to TRBJ1-5, with D perhaps matching TRBD1 (6 bases). The CDR3 has 14 residues. Trimming removed 9 bases from V and 6 bases from J, with 18 bases in between. In germline, CDR1 is SNHLY, CDR2 FYNNEI.

The rearrangement links TRBV28 to TRBJ1-2, with 11 bases lining up with TRBD1. V dropped 5 bases and J dropped 13; count of bases not matched to a gene: 15. Per germline, CDR1 MDHEN and CDR2 SYDVKM. CDR3 size: 15 residues. The CDR3 coding sequence is TGTGCCAGCAGTACCCCCGGGACAGGGGGGCTGGTCTGCACCTTC. Its protein product is CASSTPGTGGLVCTF.

The chain couples TRBV6-1 to TRBJ2-5; D may be TRBD1 or TRBD2 (7 bases each). The germline V gene encodes CDR1 MNHNS and CDR2 SASEGT. There are 14 residues in the CDR3. V was trimmed by 3 bases and J by 4 bases, leaving 12 bases between them. The CDR3 is CASSDQGGRETQYF. Written as DNA, the CDR3 is TGTGCCAGCAGTGATCAGGGGGGGCGAGAGACCCAGTACTTC.

CDR3 DNA: TGTGCCATCAGAGGGACAGCCGAAGGCTATGGCTACACCTTC. Translating gives CAIRGTAEGYGYTF. This chain uses TRBV10-3 with TRBJ1-2; 7 nucleotides agree with TRBD1. CDR3 length: 14 residues. Germline-derived CDR1 and CDR2 are ENHRY and SYGVKD. V lost 6 bases to trimming and J lost 4 bases; unmatched junction nucleotides: 8.

The V call is TRBV5-6, the J call TRBJ2-5; D is ambiguous. V was cut by 6 bases and J by 3 bases, with 12 bases left in between. The CDR3 covers 13 residues. Germline CDR1 and CDR2: SGHDT and YYEEEE. CDR3 loop: CASTQALKETQYF. The CDR3 DNA is TGTGCCAGCACCCAGGCCTTAAAAGAGACCCAGTACTTC. Filled out from reference TRBV5-6 and TRBJ2-5, the complete variable domain reads DAGVTQSPTHLIKTRGQQVTLRCSPKSGHDTVSWYQQALGQGPQFIFQYYEEEERQRGNFPDRFSGHQFPNYSSELNVNALLLGDSALYLCASTQALKETQYFGPGTRLLVL.

This clone appeared once. The chain joins TRBV6-5 to TRBJ1-5, with D perhaps TRBD1 (6 bases). Trimming took off 5 bases at V and 5 bases at J, with 16 bases between the two ends. CDR3 size: 15 residues. The V gene's germline CDR1 is MNHEY and CDR2 SVGAGI. As DNA, the CDR3 is TGTGCCAGCAGTATCCTCGCGAGGGGGGATCAGCCCCAGCATTTT. Its translation is CASSILARGDQPQHF.

The V gene is TRBV20-1, the J gene TRBJ2-2; D call uncertain. V was shortened by 3 bases and J by 1 base, with 6 bases between the two germline ends. Germline V gene data show CDR1 as DFQATT and CDR2 as SNEGSKA (reference sequence). The CDR3 is 13 residues long. Here the CDR3 DNA reads TGCAGTGCTAGTTCCCTGAACACCGGGGAGCTGTTTTTT. It specifies CSASSLNTGELFF.

The chain uses TRBV27 and TRBJ1-1, with TRBD1 as a possible D gene (5 bases). The germline CDR1 and CDR2 sequences are MNHEY and SMNVEV (reference sequence). The CDR3 sequence is 15 residues long. The ends were cut back, 1 base at V and 4 bases at J, with 13 bases in the middle. CDR3 sequence: CASSLFGGMGTEAFF. DNA of the CDR3: TGTGCCAGCAGTTTATTCGGGGGAATGGGCACTGAAGCTTTCTTT.

This sequence joins TRBV4-1 and TRBJ1-6; D unresolved. The CDR3 runs to 12 residues. CDR1 and CDR2 from the germline V gene are MGHRA and YSYEKL. Trimming pared 4 bases from V and 6 bases from J, leaving 4 bases between. Here the CDR3 reads CASSRLNSPLHF. CDR3 in DNA: TGCGCCAGCAGCCGCCTTAATTCACCCCTCCACTTT.

The chain carries TRBV6-5 and TRBJ1-6; 7 nucleotides agree with TRBD1. CDR3 length: 15 amino acids. With V trimmed by 2 bases and J by 6 bases, 4 bases remained unmatched. Germline CDR1 reads MNHEY; CDR2 reads SVGAGI. The CDR3 DNA is TGTGCCAGCAGTTACACGGGACAGATTAATTCACCCCTCCACTTT. It translates to CASSYTGQINSPLHF.

The chain combines TRBV9 with TRBJ1-2; D perhaps matches TRBD1 (5 bases). Trimming left V 3 bases short and J 2 bases short, with 14 bases between. Germline lookup yields CDR1 SGDLS and CDR2 YYNGEE. CDR3 length equals 15 residues. In DNA form, the CDR3 reads TGTGCCAGCAGCGCTACCTTTGGGGGGAACTATGGCTACACCTTC. Protein sequence: CASSATFGGNYGYTF.

CDR3: CASSLTSGGTYEQYF. Here the CDR3 DNA reads TGTGCCAGCAGCCTTACTAGCGGGGGGACCTACGAGCAGTACTTC. This rearrangement joins TRBV7-9 to TRBJ2-7, with TRBD2 matching over 12 bases. The germline V gene encodes CDR1 SEHNR and CDR2 FQNEAQ (reference sequence). The junction had 4 bases not matched to a gene; V was cut back by 5 bases and J by 2 bases. The CDR3 covers 15 residues.

The rearrangement uses TRBV4-1 and TRBJ2-2; the D is unclear. This CDR3 has 13 residues. Trimming cost V 8 bases and J 2 bases, with 9 bases left between them. Germline loops: CDR1 MGHRA, CDR2 YSYEKL. The CDR3, as DNA: TGCGCCAGCCGCGATCTCAACACCGGGGAGCTGTTTTTT. Protein: CASRDLNTGELFF.

The V and J genes are TRBV6-2 or TRBV6-3 and TRBJ1-2; the match to TRBD1 covers 10 bases. This CDR3 is built from 15 residues. Germline trimming cut 5 bases from V and 4 bases from J; bases unmatched to any gene: 7. CDR1 and CDR2 from the germline V gene are MNHEY and SVGEGT. The CDR3 DNA reads as TGTGCCAGCAGTCAAGGGGACAGGGGACGCTATGGCTACACCTTC. Protein sequence: CASSQGDRGRYGYTF.

The rearrangement links TRBV28 to TRBJ2-7, with 9 nucleotides matching TRBD1. The V gene end was trimmed by 0 bases and the J gene end by 3 bases; junction bases not matched to a gene: 12. The germline V gene encodes CDR1 MDHEN and CDR2 SYDVKM. This CDR3 is 18 amino acids long. In DNA, the CDR3 is TGTGCCAGCAGTTTATGGGGGGCGGGGGACAGGGCAATCTACGAGCAGTACTTC. As protein: CASSLWGAGDRAIYEQYF. The whole variable domain, remainder taken from reference TRBV28 and TRBJ2-7, is DVKVTQSSRYLVKRTGEKVFLECVQDMDHENMFWYRQDPGLGLRLIYFSYDVKMKEKGDIPEGYSVSREKKERFSLILESASTNQTSMYLCASSLWGAGDRAIYEQYFGPGTRLTVT.

This chain joins TRBV7-2 and TRBJ1-2; D is unclear. Germline CDR1 and CDR2: SGHTA and FQGNSA. Trimming removed 5 bases at V and 4 bases at J, with 11 bases between. The CDR3 extends over 13 amino acids. For the CDR3, the DNA is TGTGCCAGCAGCCCCGATTACGGCTATGGCTACACCTTC. It yields the protein CASSPDYGYGYTF.

The CDR3 is CASSLVLAADTQYF. CDR3 nucleotide sequence: TGTGCCAGCAGCTTAGTACTAGCGGCAGATACGCAGTATTTT. The V gene is TRBV7-2, the J gene TRBJ2-3; TRBD2 matches 8 bases. Trimming removed 1 base from V and 4 bases from J; junction bases left unmatched: 1. Germline V gives CDR1 SGHTA, CDR2 FQGNSA. The CDR3 loop spans 14 amino acids.

CDR3 loop: CASSPGTSGEKLFF. As DNA, the CDR3 is TGCGCCAGCAGTCCCGGGACATCTGGGGAAAAACTGTTTTTT. V gene TRBV10-1 combines with J gene TRBJ1-4; maybe TRBD1 (6 bases). Between the trimmed V and J ends, which lost 5 bases and 8 bases, there was a span of 15 bases. CDR3 length: 14 residues. Germline values: CDR1 WNHNN, CDR2 SYGVQD (reference sequence).